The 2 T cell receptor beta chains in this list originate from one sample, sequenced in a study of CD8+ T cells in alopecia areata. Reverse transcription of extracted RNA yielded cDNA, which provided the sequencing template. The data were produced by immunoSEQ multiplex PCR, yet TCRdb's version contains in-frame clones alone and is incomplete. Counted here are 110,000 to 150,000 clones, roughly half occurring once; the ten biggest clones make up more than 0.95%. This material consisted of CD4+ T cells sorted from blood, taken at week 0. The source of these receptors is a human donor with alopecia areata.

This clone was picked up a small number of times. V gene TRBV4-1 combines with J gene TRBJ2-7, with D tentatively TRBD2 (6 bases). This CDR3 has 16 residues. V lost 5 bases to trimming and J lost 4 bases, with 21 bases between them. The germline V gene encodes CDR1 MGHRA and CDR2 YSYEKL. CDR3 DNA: TGCGCCAGCAGCTACAATTCCGGCACTAGCCGATACGAGCAGTACTTC. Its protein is CASSYNSGTSRYEQYF.

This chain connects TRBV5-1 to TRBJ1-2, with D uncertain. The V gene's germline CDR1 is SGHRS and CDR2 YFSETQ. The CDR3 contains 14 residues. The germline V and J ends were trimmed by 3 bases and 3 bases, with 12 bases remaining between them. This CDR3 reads CASSSEGRHYGYTF. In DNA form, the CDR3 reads TGCGCCAGCAGCTCCGAAGGGAGACACTATGGCTACACCTTC.